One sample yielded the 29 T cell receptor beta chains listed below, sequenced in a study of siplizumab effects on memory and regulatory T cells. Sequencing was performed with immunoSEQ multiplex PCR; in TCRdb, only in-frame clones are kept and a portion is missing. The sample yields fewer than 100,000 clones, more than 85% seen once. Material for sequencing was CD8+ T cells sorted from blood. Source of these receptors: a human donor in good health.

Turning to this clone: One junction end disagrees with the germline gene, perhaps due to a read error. CDR3 in amino acids: CASSLGTSASYEQYF. Here the CDR3 DNA reads TGTGCTAGCAGCTTAGGGACTAGCGCCTCCTACGAGCAGTACTTC. J is TRBJ2-7 and V is TRBV7-7, with 10 positions matching TRBD2. The CDR3 runs 15 residues. Germline assignment: CDR1 SSHAT and CDR2 FNYEAQ (reference sequence).

The CDR3 loop reads CASSLPPGTEGDTEAFF. The CDR3 bases are TGTGCCAGCAGTTTACCTCCAGGGACGGAGGGGGACACTGAAGCTTTCTTT. The V gene is TRBV28, the J gene TRBJ1-1; D perhaps matches TRBD1 (6 bases). Trimming took 2 bases from V and 3 from J, leaving 19 bases between them. Looked up from germline, CDR1 is MDHEN and CDR2 is SYDVKM. The CDR3 covers 17 residues.

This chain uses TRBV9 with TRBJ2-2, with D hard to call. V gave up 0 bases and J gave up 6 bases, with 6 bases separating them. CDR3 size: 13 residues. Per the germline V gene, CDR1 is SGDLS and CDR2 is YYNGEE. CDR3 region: CASSVGNPGELFF. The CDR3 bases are TGTGCCAGCAGCGTAGGAAATCCCGGGGAGCTGTTTTTT.

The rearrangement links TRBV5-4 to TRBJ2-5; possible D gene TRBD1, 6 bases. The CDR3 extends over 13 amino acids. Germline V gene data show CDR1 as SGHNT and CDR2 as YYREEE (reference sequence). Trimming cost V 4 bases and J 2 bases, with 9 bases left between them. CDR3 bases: TGTGCCAGCAGCACAGGGACGCAAGAGACCCAGTACTTC. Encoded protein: CASSTGTQETQYF.

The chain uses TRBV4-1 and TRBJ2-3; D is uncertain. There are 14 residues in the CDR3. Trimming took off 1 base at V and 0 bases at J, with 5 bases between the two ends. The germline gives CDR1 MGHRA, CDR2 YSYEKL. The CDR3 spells CASSQVPSTDTQYF. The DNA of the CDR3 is TGCGCCAGCAGCCAAGTACCTAGCACAGATACGCAGTATTTT.

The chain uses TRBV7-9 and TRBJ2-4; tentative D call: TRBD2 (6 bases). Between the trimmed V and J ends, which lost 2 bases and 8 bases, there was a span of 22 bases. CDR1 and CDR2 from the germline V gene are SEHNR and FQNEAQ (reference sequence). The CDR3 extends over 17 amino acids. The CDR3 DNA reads TGTGCCAGCAGCTTAAGGCGGGACGAAGAGAATATGGACATTCAGTACTTC. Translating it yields CASSLRRDEENMDIQYF.

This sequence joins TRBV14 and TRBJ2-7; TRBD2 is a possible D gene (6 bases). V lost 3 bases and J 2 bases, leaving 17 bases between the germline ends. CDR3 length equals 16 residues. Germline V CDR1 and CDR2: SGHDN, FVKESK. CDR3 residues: CASSHQATSWTYEQYF. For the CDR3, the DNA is TGTGCCAGCAGCCACCAGGCAACTAGCTGGACCTACGAGCAGTACTTC.

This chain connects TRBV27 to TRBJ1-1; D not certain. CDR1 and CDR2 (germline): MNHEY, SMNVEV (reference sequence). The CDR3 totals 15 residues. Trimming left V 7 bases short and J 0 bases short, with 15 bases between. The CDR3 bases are TGTGCCAGCATGGGATTGCAGGCCCTGAACACTGAAGCTTTCTTT. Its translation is CASMGLQALNTEAFF.

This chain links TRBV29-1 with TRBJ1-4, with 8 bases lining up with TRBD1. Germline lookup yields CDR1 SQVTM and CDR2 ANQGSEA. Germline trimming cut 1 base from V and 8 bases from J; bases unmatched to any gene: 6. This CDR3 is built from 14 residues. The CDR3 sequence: CSVEVAGGGEKLFF. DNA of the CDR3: TGCAGCGTTGAAGTCGCAGGGGGCGGCGAAAAACTGTTTTTT. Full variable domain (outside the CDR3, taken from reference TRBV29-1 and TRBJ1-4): SAVISQKPSRDICQRGTSLTIQCQVDSQVTMMFWYRQQPGQSLTLIATANQGSEATYESGFVIDKFPISRPNLTFSTLTVSNMSPEDSSIYLCSVEVAGGGEKLFFGSGTQLSVL.

The CDR3: CASGLSPGSETQYF. CDR3 bases: TGTGCTAGTGGTTTGTCTCCCGGGAGCGAGACCCAGTACTTC. The chain carries TRBV12-5 and TRBJ2-5, with D possibly TRBD2 on 6 matching bases. The V end was cut by 2 bases, the J end by 5 bases, with 12 bases between. There are 14 residues in the CDR3. Germline V gene sequence: CDR1 LGHNT, CDR2 FRNRAP.

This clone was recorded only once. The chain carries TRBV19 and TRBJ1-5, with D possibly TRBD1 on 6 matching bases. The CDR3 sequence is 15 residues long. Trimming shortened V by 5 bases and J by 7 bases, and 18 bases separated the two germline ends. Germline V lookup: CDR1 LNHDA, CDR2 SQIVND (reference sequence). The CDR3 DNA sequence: TGTGCCAGTAGTGTCGACAGGAGTCTAAGGCAGCCCCAGCATTTT. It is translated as CASSVDRSLRQPQHF.

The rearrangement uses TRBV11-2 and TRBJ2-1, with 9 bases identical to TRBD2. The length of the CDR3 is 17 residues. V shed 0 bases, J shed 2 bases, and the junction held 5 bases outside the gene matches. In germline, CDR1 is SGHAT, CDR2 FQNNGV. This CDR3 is CASSLEYSSGAYNEQFF. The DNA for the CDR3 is TGTGCCAGCAGCTTAGAATATTCTAGCGGGGCCTACAATGAGCAGTTCTTC.

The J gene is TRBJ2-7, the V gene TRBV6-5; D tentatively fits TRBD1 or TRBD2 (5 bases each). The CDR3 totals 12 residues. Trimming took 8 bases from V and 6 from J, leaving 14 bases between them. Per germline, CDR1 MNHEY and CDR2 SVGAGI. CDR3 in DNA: TGTGCCAGCCGGGACGCAGGCGTCGAGCAGTACTTC. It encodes CASRDAGVEQYF.

The CDR3 coding sequence is TGTGCCAGCAGTCACAGGGAGAACACTGAAGCTTTCTTT. It translates to CASSHRENTEAFF. The rearrangement joins TRBV6-1 to TRBJ1-1; tentatively, D is TRBD1 (6 bases). CDR1 is MNHNS, CDR2 SASEGT, per germline. The V end lost 5 bases, the J end lost 1 base, and 8 bases lay between the germline ends. The CDR3 covers 13 residues.

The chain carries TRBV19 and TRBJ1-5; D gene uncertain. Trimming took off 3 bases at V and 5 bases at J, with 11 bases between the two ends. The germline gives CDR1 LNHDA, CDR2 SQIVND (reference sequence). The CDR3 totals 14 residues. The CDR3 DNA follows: TGTGCCAGTAGTATTCGGGCAGACTATCAGCCCCAGCATTTT. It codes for CASSIRADYQPQHF.

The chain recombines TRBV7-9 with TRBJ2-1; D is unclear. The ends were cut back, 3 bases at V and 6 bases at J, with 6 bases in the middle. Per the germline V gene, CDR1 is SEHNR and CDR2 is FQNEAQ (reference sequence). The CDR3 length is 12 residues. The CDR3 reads CASSFSPNEQFF. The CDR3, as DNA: TGTGCCAGCAGCTTTTCTCCCAATGAGCAGTTCTTC.

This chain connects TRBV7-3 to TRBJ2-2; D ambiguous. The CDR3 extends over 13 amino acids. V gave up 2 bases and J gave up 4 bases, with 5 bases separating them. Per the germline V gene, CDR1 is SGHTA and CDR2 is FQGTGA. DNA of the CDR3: TGTGCCAGCAGCTTAGGCAGCACCGGGGAGCTGTTTTTT. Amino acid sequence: CASSLGSTGELFF.

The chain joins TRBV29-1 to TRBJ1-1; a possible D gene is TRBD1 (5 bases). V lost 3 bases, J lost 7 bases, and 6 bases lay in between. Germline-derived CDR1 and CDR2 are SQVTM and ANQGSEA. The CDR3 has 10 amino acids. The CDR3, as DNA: TGCAGCGTTGAGCAGGGTGAAGCTTTCTTT. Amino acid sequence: CSVEQGEAFF.

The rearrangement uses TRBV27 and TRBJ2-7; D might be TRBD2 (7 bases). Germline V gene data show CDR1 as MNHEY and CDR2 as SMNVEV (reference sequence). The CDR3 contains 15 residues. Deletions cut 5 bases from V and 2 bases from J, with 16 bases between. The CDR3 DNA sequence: TGTGCCAGCAGTGGCGCCGGGGGGCGAACCTACGAGCAGTACTTC. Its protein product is CASSGAGGRTYEQYF.

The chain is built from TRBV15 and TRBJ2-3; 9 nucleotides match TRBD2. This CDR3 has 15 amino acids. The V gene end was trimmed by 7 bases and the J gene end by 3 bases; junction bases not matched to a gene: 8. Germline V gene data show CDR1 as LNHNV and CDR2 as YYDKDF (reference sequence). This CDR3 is CATKRSAGGTDTQYF. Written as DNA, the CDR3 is TGTGCCACCAAGCGGTCGGCGGGAGGGACAGATACGCAGTATTTT.

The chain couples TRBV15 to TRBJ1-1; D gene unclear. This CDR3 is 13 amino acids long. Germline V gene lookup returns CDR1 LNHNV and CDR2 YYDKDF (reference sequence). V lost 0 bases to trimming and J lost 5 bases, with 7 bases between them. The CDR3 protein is CATSRDIVTEAFF. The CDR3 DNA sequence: TGTGCCACCAGCAGAGATATTGTTACTGAAGCTTTCTTT.

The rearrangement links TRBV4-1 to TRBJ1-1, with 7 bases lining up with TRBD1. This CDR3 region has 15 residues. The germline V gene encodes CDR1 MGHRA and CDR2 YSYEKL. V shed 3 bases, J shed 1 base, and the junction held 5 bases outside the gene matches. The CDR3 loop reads CASSHLRTGNTEAFF. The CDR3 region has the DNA TGCGCCAGCAGCCATCTCCGGACAGGGAACACTGAAGCTTTCTTT.

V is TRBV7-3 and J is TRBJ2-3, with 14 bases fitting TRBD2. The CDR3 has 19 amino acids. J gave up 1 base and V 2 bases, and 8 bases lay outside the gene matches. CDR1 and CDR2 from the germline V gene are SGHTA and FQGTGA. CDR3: CASSLSGLAGESRTDTQYF. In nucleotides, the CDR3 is TGTGCCAGCAGCTTATCGGGACTAGCGGGAGAGTCCCGCACAGATACGCAGTATTTT.

The CDR3 protein is CASEGLETQYF. The CDR3 DNA sequence: TGTGCCAGCGAAGGTCTCGAGACCCAGTACTTC. This chain connects TRBV7-9 to TRBJ2-5; D is undetermined. V was clipped by 8 bases and J by 5 bases, with 9 bases between them. Germline V gives CDR1 SEHNR, CDR2 FQNEAQ (reference sequence). This CDR3 comprises 11 residues.

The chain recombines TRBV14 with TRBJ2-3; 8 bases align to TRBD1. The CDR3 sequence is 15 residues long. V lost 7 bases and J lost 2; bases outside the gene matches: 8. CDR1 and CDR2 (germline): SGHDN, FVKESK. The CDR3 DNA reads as TGTGCCAGCAAATCCAGGGGGCGATACACAGATACGCAGTATTTT. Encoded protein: CASKSRGRYTDTQYF.

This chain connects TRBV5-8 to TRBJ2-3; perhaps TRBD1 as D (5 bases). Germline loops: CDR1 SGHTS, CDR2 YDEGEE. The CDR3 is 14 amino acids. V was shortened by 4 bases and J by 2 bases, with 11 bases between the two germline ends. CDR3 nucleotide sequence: TGTGCCAGCAGCCTAGGGGCCGACACAGATACGCAGTATTTT. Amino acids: CASSLGADTDTQYF.

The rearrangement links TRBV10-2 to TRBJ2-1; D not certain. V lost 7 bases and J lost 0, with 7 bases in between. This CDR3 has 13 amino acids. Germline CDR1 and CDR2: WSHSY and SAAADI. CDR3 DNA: TGCGCCAGCACCCGCCGCTCCTACAATGAGCAGTTCTTC. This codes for CASTRRSYNEQFF.

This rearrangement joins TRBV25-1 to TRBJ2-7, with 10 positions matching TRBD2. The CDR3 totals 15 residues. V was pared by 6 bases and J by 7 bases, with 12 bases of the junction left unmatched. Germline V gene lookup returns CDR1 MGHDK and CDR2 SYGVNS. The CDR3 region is CASSRGLATGREQYF. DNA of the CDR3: TGTGCCAGCAGCCGGGGACTAGCGACAGGGCGGGAGCAGTACTTC.

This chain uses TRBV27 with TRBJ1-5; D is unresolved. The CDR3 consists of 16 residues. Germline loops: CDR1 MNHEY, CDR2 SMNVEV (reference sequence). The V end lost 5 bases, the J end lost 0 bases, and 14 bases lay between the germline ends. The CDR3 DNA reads TGTGCCAGCAGTCCGTTCCCCGACAATAGCAATCAGCCCCAGCATTTT. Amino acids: CASSPFPDNSNQPQHF.